This T cell receptor (beta chain) emerged from a study of CD8+CD57+ T cells in acquired aplastic anemia. Study information: Around 11 million reads, on average, were obtained for CD4+ cells from healthy donors.

It was genomic DNA that served as the template for profiling TCR beta VDJ and CDR3. In TCRdb, the reads were re-called with MiXCR into one record per CDR3 protein. Of 150,000 to 200,000 distinct CDR3 sequences listed, 55% to 80% are singletons. Sequenced input: sorted CD4+, CD8+, or CD8+CD57+ T cells (not recorded which) from PBMCs. This TCR was sampled from a human donor in good health.

The CDR3 DNA sequence: TGTGCCAGCAGCCCATCGGCCCCTGCAGCGGAAACCGGGGAGCTGTTTTTT. Its translation: CASSPSAPAAETGELFF. V usage is TRBV7-9 and J usage is TRBJ2-2; tentative D call: TRBD2 (5 bases). Looked up from germline, CDR1 is SEHNR and CDR2 is FQNEAQ (reference sequence). Trimming pared 5 bases from V and 5 bases from J, leaving 21 bases between. CDR3 length: 17 residues. Filled out from reference TRBV7-9 and TRBJ2-2, the complete variable domain reads DTGVSQNPRHKITKRGQNVTFRCDPISEHNRLYWYRQTLGQGPEFLTYFQNEAQLEKSRLLSDRFSAERPKGSFSTLEIQRTEQGDSAMYLCASSPSAPAAETGELFFGEGSRLTVL.